This entry describes one TCR beta chain. Its antigen is still unknown. This record comes from a study of cytomegalovirus exposure and HLA in healthy donors. Study-level results: The sole available immune exposure information was CMV serostatus.

Germline values: CDR1 SGHTA, CDR2 FQGTGA. After removal of 5 bases from V and 0 bases from J, the junction contained 6 bases not matched to a gene. This CDR3 contains 15 residues. It was with 60 Vbeta and 13 Jbeta primers that the PCR ran. Sequenced by immunoSEQ multiplex PCR; TCRdb stores in-frame clones only, minus some. This table lists about 77,000 clones. This chain links TRBV7-3 with TRBJ2-7; 8 bases fit TRBD2. Sample: PBMCs. The clonotype was recovered from a man in his fifties or sixties in good health and CMV-seropositive. As DNA, the CDR3 is TGTGCCAGCAGCCCCGGCGGGGGGTACTCCTACGAGCAGTACGTC. Translated: CASSPGGGYSYEQYV.